These 8 T cell receptor beta chains originate from one sample sequenced in a study of T cells after yellow fever vaccination. Each CDR3 protein gets one entry after TCRdb re-called the 5' RACE reads with MiXCR. The data contain about 160,000 distinct CDR3 sequences, roughly a tenth of them singletons. The starting material was CD8+ T cells sorted from PBMCs, obtained 45 days after the yellow fever booster vaccination. The receptors were sampled from a man younger than 30 who received the YFV17D yellow fever vaccine.

This clonotype was detected a few times. The chain carries TRBV7-9 and TRBJ1-5; D call uncertain. The CDR3 loop spans 13 amino acids. V lost 2 bases and J 8 bases, leaving 10 bases between the germline ends. From germline, CDR1 is SEHNR and CDR2 FQNEAQ (reference sequence). DNA of the CDR3: TGTGCCAGCAGCTTATCGGGGTTGGAGCCCCAGCATTTT. The encoded protein is CASSLSGLEPQHF.

The rearrangement links TRBV14 to TRBJ2-6, with a tentative D call TRBD1 (6 bases). This CDR3 is 18 amino acids long. Per the germline V gene, CDR1 is SGHDN and CDR2 is FVKESK. Between the trimmed V and J ends, which lost 2 bases and 0 bases, there was a span of 14 bases. CDR3 bases: TGTGCCAGCAGCCAAACACCCAGGACAGCCTCTGGGGCCAACGTCCTGACTTTC. It encodes CASSQTPRTASGANVLTF.

There are a few counts of this clonotype. The chain recombines TRBV24-1 with TRBJ2-1, with D unclear. V lost 5 bases and J lost 5, with 18 bases in between. The CDR3 extends over 16 amino acids. Per the germline V gene, CDR1 is KGHDR and CDR2 is SFDVKD. The CDR3 is CATSAQGNVLNNEQFF. CDR3 coding DNA: TGTGCCACCAGTGCCCAAGGGAATGTCCTGAACAATGAGCAGTTCTTC.

The chain uses TRBV7-9 and TRBJ2-1; 7 nucleotides align to TRBD2. This CDR3 is built from 16 residues. Looked up from germline, CDR1 is SEHNR and CDR2 is FQNEAQ (reference sequence). V gave up 3 bases and J gave up 12 bases; unmatched junction bases: 17. CDR3 sequence reads: CASSLSVTSNLHGQFF. DNA of the CDR3: TGTGCCAGCAGCTTGAGCGTGACTAGCAACCTACATGGGCAGTTCTTC. Filled out from reference TRBV7-9 and TRBJ2-1, the complete variable domain reads DTGVSQNPRHKITKRGQNVTFRCDPISEHNRLYWYRQTLGQGPEFLTYFQNEAQLEKSRLLSDRFSAERPKGSFSTLEIQRTEQGDSAMYLCASSLSVTSNLHGQFFGPGTRLTVL.

The sample holds a few counts of this clonotype. This chain links TRBV10-3 with TRBJ2-2; D is uncertain. V was pared by 2 bases and J by 6 bases, with 7 bases between. CDR3 length: 13 amino acids. Germline loops: CDR1 ENHRY, CDR2 SYGVKD. In DNA, the CDR3 is TGTGCCATCAGTGAGGGTGCACCCGGGGAGCTGTTTTTT. Residues: CAISEGAPGELFF.

The chain combines TRBV5-4 with TRBJ1-1; perhaps TRBD1 as D (5 bases). Trimming stripped 1 base from V and 0 bases from J, with 16 bases between. The length of the CDR3 is 17 residues. CDR1 SGHNT and CDR2 YYREEE come from the germline V gene (reference sequence). Here the CDR3 reads CASSLPGDGDLNTEAFF. In nucleotides, the CDR3 is TGTGCCAGCAGCTTGCCTGGGGACGGCGACTTGAACACTGAAGCTTTCTTT.

As for this clonotype: One end of the junction varies from germline; a read error may be responsible. The rearrangement links TRBV12-3 or TRBV12-4 to TRBJ1-2; TRBD1 matches at 9 bases. This CDR3 comprises 14 residues. For the CDR3, the DNA is TGTGCCAGCACGGGACAGGGCGGTAACTATGGTTACACCTTC. It yields the protein CASTGQGGNYGYTF.

This clonotype was found a few times. The chain joins TRBV6-5 to TRBJ2-2; 7 bases are shared with TRBD2. V lost 5 bases to trimming and J lost 3 bases; unmatched junction nucleotides: 9. The CDR3 contains 16 residues. Germline loops: CDR1 MNHEY, CDR2 SVGAGI. DNA for the CDR3: TGTGCCAGCAGTCTCATGGGGAGGGTGGACACCGGGGAGCTGTTTTTT. Protein product: CASSLMGRVDTGELFF.